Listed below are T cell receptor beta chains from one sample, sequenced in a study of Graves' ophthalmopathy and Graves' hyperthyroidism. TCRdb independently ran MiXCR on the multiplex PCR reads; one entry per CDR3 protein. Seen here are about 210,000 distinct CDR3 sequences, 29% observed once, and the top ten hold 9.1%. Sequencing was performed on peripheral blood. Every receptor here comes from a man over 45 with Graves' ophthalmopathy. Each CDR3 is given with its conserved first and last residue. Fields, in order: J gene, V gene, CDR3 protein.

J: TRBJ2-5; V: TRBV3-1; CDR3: CASSQNMQVAQYF
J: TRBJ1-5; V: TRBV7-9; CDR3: CASSLGGRESGQPQHF
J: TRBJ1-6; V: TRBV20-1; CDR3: CSATQGGQGGSPLHF
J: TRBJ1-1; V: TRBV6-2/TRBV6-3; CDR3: CASSYKGLNTEAFF
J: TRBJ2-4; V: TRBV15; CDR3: CATSRDWGNQNIQYF
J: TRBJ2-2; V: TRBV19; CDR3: CASRDGRAGELFF
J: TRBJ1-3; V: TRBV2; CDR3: CASRQQAGNTIYF
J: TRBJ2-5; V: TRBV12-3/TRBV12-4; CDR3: CASNLYPDSKETQYF
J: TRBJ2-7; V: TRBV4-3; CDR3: CASSQDHTSGRRIRQYF
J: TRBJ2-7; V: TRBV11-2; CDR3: CASSPGLAGISYEQYF
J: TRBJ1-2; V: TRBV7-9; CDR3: CASSFGMGVYSYTF
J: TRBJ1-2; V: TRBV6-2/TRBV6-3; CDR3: CASSYGDMENYGYTF
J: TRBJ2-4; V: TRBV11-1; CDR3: CASSPVRAKNIQYF
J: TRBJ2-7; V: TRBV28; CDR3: CASSDTGTSFYEQYF
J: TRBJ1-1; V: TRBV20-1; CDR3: CSASGWRTEAFF
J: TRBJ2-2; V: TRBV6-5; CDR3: CASSYYGGPPGELFF
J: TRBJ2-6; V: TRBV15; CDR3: CATSNVDSGANVLTF
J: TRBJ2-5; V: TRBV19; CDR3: CASSMGETQYF
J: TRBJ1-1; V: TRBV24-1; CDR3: CATSTLQTGTEAFF
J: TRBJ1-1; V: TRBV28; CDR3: CASIDDRGRAFF
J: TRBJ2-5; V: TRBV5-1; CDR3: CASKFTDQETQYF
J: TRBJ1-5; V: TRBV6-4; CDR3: CASISGGSYNQPQHF
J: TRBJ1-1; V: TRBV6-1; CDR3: CASSEAPWLNTEAFF
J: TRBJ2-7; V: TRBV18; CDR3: CASSPIGDSSYEQYF
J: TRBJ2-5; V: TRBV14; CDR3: CASSQSRKETQYF
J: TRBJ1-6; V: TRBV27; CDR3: CASRRQESSPLHF
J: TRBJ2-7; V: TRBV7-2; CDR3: CASSRLAGEYYEQYF
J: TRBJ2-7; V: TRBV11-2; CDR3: CASAGQGPGEQYF
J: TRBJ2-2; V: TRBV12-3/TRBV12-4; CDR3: CAVQSPYRNTGELFF
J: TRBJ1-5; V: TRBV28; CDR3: CASSHQAVEPQHF
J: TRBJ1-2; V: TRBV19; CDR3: CASSISGQGGYGYTF
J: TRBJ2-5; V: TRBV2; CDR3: CASSAIGTPGTQYF
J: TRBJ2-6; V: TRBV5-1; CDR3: CASSPFFGANVLTF
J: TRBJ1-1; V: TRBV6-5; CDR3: CASSYIGNTEAFF
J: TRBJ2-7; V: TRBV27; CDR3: CASSLPFPTGEQYF
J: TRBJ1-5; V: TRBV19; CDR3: CASSRLGASNQPQHF
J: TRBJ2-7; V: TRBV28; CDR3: CATLPVGGRGYEQYF
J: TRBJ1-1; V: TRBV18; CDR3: CASSPGVGGTEAFF
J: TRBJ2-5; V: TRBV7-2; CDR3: CASSSDGRAWETQYF
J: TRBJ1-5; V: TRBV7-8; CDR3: CASSLGTLGNQPQHF
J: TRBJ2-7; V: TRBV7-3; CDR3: CASSRNRELEQYF
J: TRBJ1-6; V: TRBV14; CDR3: CASSQVRVSNSPLHF